This is a list of T cell receptor beta chains from one sample in a study of beta chain features in type 1 diabetes. Clones were read by immunoSEQ multiplex PCR, and TCRdb kept only the in-frame ones, dropping some. The sample has around 280,000 clones; around 7.8% are singletons. Material: central memory CD4+ T cells from blood. Receptor source: a woman aged 18 to 35 in good health. The CDR3 runs from the conserved cysteine through the conserved F or W. A D gene is named only where the DNA matches it firmly. A clone size is listed for some rows: how often the clone was seen (once, few, many), or a class if it is expanded.

v_call	cdr3_length	j_call	clone_size	d_call	cdr3_nt	cdr3_aa
TRBV5-1	13	TRBJ2-7	few	TRBD2	TGCGCCAGCCGCCTGACGGGAGGCTACGAGCAGTACTTC	CASRLTGGYEQYF
TRBV6-5	12	TRBJ1-2	.	.	TGTGCCACCAACGCCGGATCCTGGGGCTACACCTTC	CATNAGSWGYTF
TRBV5-6	15	TRBJ2-4	.	.	TGTGCCAGCAGCTTGGCCTTCCCCAGGGAGAACATTCAGTACTTC	CASSLAFPRENIQYF
TRBV6-1	14	TRBJ1-2	few	.	TGTGCCAGCAGTGATCAGACAGGCATTTATGGCTACACCTTC	CASSDQTGIYGYTF
TRBV29-1	12	TRBJ2-5	few	.	TGCAGCGTTGATACACAAGAAGAGACCCAGTACTTC	CSVDTQEETQYF
TRBV7-2	20	TRBJ2-3	many	TRBD2	TGTGCCAGCAGCTTAGCCGCCCCGGGGGGGCTACCGTCTAGCACAGATACGCAGTATTTT	CASSLAAPGGLPSSTDTQYF
TRBV2	11	TRBJ2-7	few	.	TGTGCCAGCAGGGGAGGATTCGAGCAGTACTTC	CASRGGFEQYF
TRBV4-2	16	TRBJ1-3	.	.	TGTGCCAGCAGCTCAAGCAGGGGCAGCTCTGGAAACACCATATATTTT	CASSSSRGSSGNTIYF
TRBV7-2	12	TRBJ1-1	.	.	TGTGCCTCGCTGAGGGACTACACTGAAGCTTTCTTT	CASLRDYTEAFF
TRBV28	15	TRBJ2-3	few	TRBD2	TGTGCCAGCAGTTTATACGGGGGGGGCACAGATACGCAGTATTTT	CASSLYGGGTDTQYF
TRBV10-3	13	TRBJ2-1	few	TRBD1	TGTGCCAGCACCCTGGGACAGGCAAATGAGCAGTTCTTC	CASTLGQANEQFF
TRBV5-8	12	TRBJ2-1	many	.	TGTGCCAGCAGCCGAAGCAGGAATGAGCAGTTCTTC	CASSRSRNEQFF
TRBV4-3	16	TRBJ1-1	few	.	TGCGCCAGCAGCCCAATACACGGGACGGGTCCCGCTGAAGCTTTCTTT	CASSPIHGTGPAEAFF
TRBV5-4	12	TRBJ1-1	.	.	TGTGCCAGCAGCCACAGGGACACTGAAGCTTTCTTT	CASSHRDTEAFF
TRBV2	14	TRBJ2-2	few	.	TGTGCCAGCAGTGCTCTTAATTTAGCCGGGGAGCTGTTTTTT	CASSALNLAGELFF
TRBV29-1	15	TRBJ2-3	.	.	TGCACCGTGGGTGCAGGGACCGATAGCACAGATACGCAGTATTTT	CTVGAGTDSTDTQYF
TRBV30	13	TRBJ1-1	.	.	TGTGCCTGGAACAGGGTTGGGAACACTGAAGCTTTCTTT	CAWNRVGNTEAFF
TRBV7-8	15	TRBJ2-1	many	.	TGTGCCAGCAGCCGCACAGGGACTTTGGGGAGTGAGCAGTTCTTC	CASSRTGTLGSEQFF
TRBV6-6	13	TRBJ2-5	.	.	TGTGCCAGCACGGGGCGGACCCAAGAGACCCAGTACTTC	CASTGRTQETQYF
TRBV29-1	14	TRBJ2-3	.	.	TGCAGCATGGGCGGAGGGGTCAGCACAGATACGCAGTATTTT	CSMGGGVSTDTQYF
TRBV5-6	18	TRBJ2-6	few	.	TGTGCCAGCAGCCCCGTCCCAGGGAAGTTATCGGGGGCCAACGTCCTGACTTTC	CASSPVPGKLSGANVLTF
TRBV5-6	15	TRBJ1-1	many	.	TGTGCCAGCAGTCCTCTGAGCGGGGGGAACACTGAAGCTTTCTTT	CASSPLSGGNTEAFF
TRBV2	15	TRBJ1-1	many	.	TGTGCCGGCCAAGAGCCGGGACGGGGGAACACTGAAGCTTTCTTT	CAGQEPGRGNTEAFF
TRBV7-9	14	TRBJ1-5	few	TRBD1	TGTGCCAGCAGCCCGCCCCAGGGGGGGCAGCCCCAGCATTTT	CASSPPQGGQPQHF
TRBV27	13	TRBJ1-1	few	TRBD1	TGTGCCAGCAGACCCCAGGGGGGCACTGAAGCTTTCTTT	CASRPQGGTEAFF